This record looks at one TCR beta chain sequence and its context. This CDR3 is 20 amino acids long. Per germline, CDR1 SGHDN and CDR2 FVKESK. V was clipped by 0 bases and J by 0 bases, with 21 bases between them. The data originate from a study of blood T cell repertoires in COVID-19. About the research overall: Sources were T cells, B-cell-depleted T cells, or PBMCs; the material itself was cDNA or gDNA.

Generated by immunoSEQ multiplex PCR, the TCRdb table keeps only in-frame clones and is missing some. The repertoire has roughly 40,000 clones, over 90% of them found once; the top ten carry approximately 6%. The receptor was derived from a human donor in a cohort sampled during active COVID-19. V usage is TRBV14 and J usage is TRBJ2-1; no clear D. Sequenced: peripheral blood. The CDR3 DNA sequence: TGTGCCAGCAGCCAAGACGTGGATGGCAGGATAGTCCTCTCCTACAATGAGCAGTTCTTC. This sequence encodes CASSQDVDGRIVLSYNEQFF.